This T cell receptor (beta chain) was profiled in a study of cytomegalovirus exposure and HLA in healthy donors. The study, taken as a whole, reports: High specificity and sensitivity for cytomegalovirus status were reported for the classifier.

60 Vbeta and 13 Jbeta primers were used in PCR. This table comes from immunoSEQ multiplex PCR, and its TCRdb copy is limited to in-frame clones, with some not included. The data hold about 190,000 clones, with 70% to 75% observed a single time. Concerning this clone: Its antigen is unidentified.

Input material: PBMCs. This receptor was identified in a man aged 25 to 40 in good health and CMV-seropositive.

The CDR3 spells CASSRQDPSTNEKLFF. CDR3 nucleotide sequence: TGTGCCAGCTCAAGACAGGATCCTTCGACTAATGAAAAACTGTTTTTT. This sequence joins TRBV18 and TRBJ1-4; a weak D match, TRBD1 (6 bases). The CDR3 sequence is 16 residues long. Germline CDR1 is KGHSH and CDR2 is LQKENI. V was pared by 5 bases and J by 2 bases, with 15 bases between.